One and the same sample provided the 2 T cell receptor beta chains below, sequenced in a study of patients and donors after allogeneic stem cell transplantation. Each CDR3 protein is one row after TCRdb ran MiXCR on the RT-PCR reads. Among fewer than 200,000 distinct CDR3 sequences, around 30% were seen once, and the ten largest hold around 3.3%. Material: blood, either unsorted or a sorted T cell fraction (not recorded which). Source of these receptors: a human donor who was either an allogeneic HSCT recipient or a stem cell or donor lymphocyte infusion donor (not recorded which). It is not recorded whose cells these are; they may come from a transplant donor.

The J gene is TRBJ2-2, the V gene TRBV24-1, with 7 bases aligning to TRBD1. Trimming took 2 bases from V and 6 from J; bases not matched to a gene: 2. CDR1 KGHDR and CDR2 SFDVKD come from the germline V gene. CDR3 length: 14 residues. CDR3 in DNA: TGTGCCACCAGTGATTCCGGGACAGCCGGGGAGCTGTTTTTT. This codes for CATSDSGTAGELFF.

This chain uses TRBV29-1 with TRBJ2-7, with D possibly matching TRBD2 (6 bases). Germline V lookup: CDR1 SQVTM, CDR2 ANQGSEA. Trimming removed 4 bases at V and 3 bases at J, with 22 bases between. The CDR3 runs to 16 residues. The CDR3 here is CSVGALRERAIYEQYF. The CDR3 DNA reads as TGCAGCGTTGGGGCCTTACGGGAGAGGGCCATCTACGAGCAGTACTTC.